The 15 T cell receptor beta chains below come from one sample, sequenced in a study of PD-L1 blockade in urothelial cancer. Some clones are missing from TCRdb's copy, which holds only in-frame ones; the method was immunoSEQ multiplex PCR. The sample records around 87,000 clones, roughly 83% being singletons. As for time point: peripheral blood 6 weeks after treatment start. The sample here was PBMCs, taken around atezolizumab (anti-PD-L1) treatment. These receptor sequences come from a man between 65 and 79 years old with urothelial cancer.

This clone has only a few counts. The chain combines TRBV11-2 with TRBJ2-2; D unresolved. This CDR3 region has 16 residues. Germline V lookup: CDR1 SGHAT, CDR2 FQNNGV. Trimming cost V 0 bases and J 7 bases, with 15 bases left between them. CDR3 in amino acids: CASSLDSPQNVGELFF. As DNA, the CDR3 is TGTGCCAGCAGCTTAGATTCCCCTCAGAATGTCGGGGAGCTGTTTTTT.

The chain couples TRBV19 to TRBJ1-5, with 9 nucleotides matching TRBD1. Germline V gene sequence: CDR1 LNHDA, CDR2 SQIVND (reference sequence). The CDR3 sequence is 16 residues long. The V gene end was trimmed by 6 bases and the J gene end by 2 bases; junction bases not matched to a gene: 8. CDR3 amino acids: CASSPDRGWGNQPQHF. CDR3 nucleotides: TGTGCCAGTAGCCCTGACAGGGGGTGGGGCAATCAGCCCCAGCATTTT. The full variable domain, with the rest looked up from reference TRBV19 and TRBJ1-5, is DGGITQSPKYLFRKEGQNVTLSCEQNLNHDAMYWYRQDPGQGLRLIYYSQIVNDFQKGDIAEGYSVSREKKESFPLTVTSAQKNPTAFYLCASSPDRGWGNQPQHFGDGTRLSIL.

The V and J genes are TRBV19 and TRBJ2-4; 8 positions agree with TRBD2. Germline CDR1 reads LNHDA; CDR2 reads SQIVND (reference sequence). The CDR3 has 16 amino acids. Trimming removed 3 bases from V and 3 bases from J; junction bases left unmatched: 7. The CDR3 coding sequence is TGTGCCAGTAGTATCGGACTAGCAGAAATCAAAAACATTCAGTACTTC. This codes for CASSIGLAEIKNIQYF.

CDR3 loop: CASTSGTGGEQYF. Here the CDR3 DNA reads TGTGCCAGCACCTCCGGGACAGGGGGCGAGCAGTACTTC. The rearrangement joins TRBV6-5 to TRBJ2-7; 11 bases fit TRBD1. Trimming at V came to 7 bases and at J to 6 bases, leaving 5 bases not matched to a gene. The germline CDR1 and CDR2 sequences are MNHEY and SVGAGI. CDR3 length equals 13 residues.

V is TRBV6-1 and J is TRBJ2-1, with 8 bases fitting TRBD1. V dropped 1 base and J dropped 8; count of bases not matched to a gene: 7. Germline CDR1 is MNHNS and CDR2 is SASEGT. The CDR3 is made up of 15 amino acids. CDR3 amino acids: CASSEVGAGGHEQFF. Written as DNA, the CDR3 is TGTGCCAGCAGTGAAGTGGGGGCAGGGGGCCATGAGCAGTTCTTC.

In DNA form, the CDR3 reads TGTGCCAGCAACTTGGGACTAGCGGGGGAGTATGAGCAGTTCTTC. Translating it yields CASNLGLAGEYEQFF. This rearrangement joins TRBV2 to TRBJ2-1; 14 bases line up with TRBD2. The CDR3 is made up of 15 amino acids. Trimming took 7 bases from V and 8 from J; bases not matched to a gene: 7. Germline-derived CDR1 and CDR2 are SNHLY and FYNNEI.

The J gene is TRBJ1-4, the V gene TRBV19, with 9 bases identical to TRBD1. Germline trimming cut 5 bases from V and 8 bases from J; bases unmatched to any gene: 6. Germline-derived CDR1 and CDR2 are LNHDA and SQIVND (reference sequence). The CDR3 loop spans 14 amino acids. The CDR3 reads CASSSDRGREKLFF. CDR3 sequence (DNA): TGTGCCAGTAGTTCGGACAGGGGAAGGGAAAAACTGTTTTTT.

The chain uses TRBV5-1 and TRBJ2-1; 11 nucleotides agree with TRBD2. Losses at the gene ends were 5 bases for V and 7 bases for J; bases not matched to a gene: 5. This CDR3 is built from 14 residues. The germline V gene has CDR1 SGHRS and CDR2 YFSETQ. CDR3 sequence: CASRLAGVRNEQFF. DNA of the CDR3: TGCGCCAGCAGACTAGCGGGAGTTAGAAATGAGCAGTTCTTC.

V usage is TRBV6-5 and J usage is TRBJ1-1, with D possibly matching TRBD1 (6 bases). Germline CDR1 reads MNHEY; CDR2 reads SVGAGI. The CDR3 is made up of 13 amino acids. The ends were cut back, 5 bases at V and 0 bases at J, with 7 bases in the middle. The CDR3 loop reads CASSTGMNTEAFF. CDR3 nucleotides: TGTGCCAGCAGTACAGGGATGAACACTGAAGCTTTCTTT.

The chain joins TRBV9 to TRBJ2-7; 7 nucleotides match TRBD1. CDR3 length: 15 amino acids. The V gene end was trimmed by 0 bases and the J gene end by 0 bases; junction bases not matched to a gene: 3. Germline CDR1 reads SGDLS; CDR2 reads YYNGEE. CDR3 sequence (DNA): TGTGCCAGCAGCGTAGGACAGGGCCCCTCCTACGAGCAGTACTTC. The encoded protein is CASSVGQGPSYEQYF.

The J gene is TRBJ2-7, the V gene TRBV10-1; 9 nucleotides agree with TRBD2. Germline V gene lookup returns CDR1 WNHNN and CDR2 SYGVQD (reference sequence). This CDR3 region has 14 residues. The ends lost 0 bases at V and 7 bases at J; junction bases unmatched: 4. The CDR3 DNA reads as TGCGCCAGCAGTGAGTCGACTAGCGGCAATGAGCAGTACTTC. Encoded protein: CASSESTSGNEQYF.

This clone was counted a single time. The chain is built from TRBV6-4 and TRBJ2-5; TRBD2 might be the D (6 bases). This CDR3 has 18 amino acids. The germline V and J ends were trimmed by 0 bases and 1 base, with 18 bases remaining between them. Looked up from germline, CDR1 is MRHNA and CDR2 is SNTAGT. The CDR3 DNA is TGTGCCAGCAGTGACTCGGAAGATCGGGAGCGAGCCCAAGAGACCCAGTACTTC. It encodes CASSDSEDRERAQETQYF.

The chain combines TRBV9 with TRBJ1-6; 7 bases map to TRBD1. The V segment lost 5 bases and the J segment 6 bases; nucleotides outside the gene matches: 8. Germline V lookup: CDR1 SGDLS, CDR2 YYNGEE. The CDR3 is made up of 15 amino acids. In DNA form, the CDR3 reads TGTGCCAGCAGTCCCACGACAGGGAGTAATTCACCCCTCCACTTT. Amino acid sequence: CASSPTTGSNSPLHF.

The V gene is TRBV19, the J gene TRBJ2-7; 8 nucleotides match TRBD1. V was clipped by 6 bases and J by 6 bases; unmatched bases: 7. CDR3 size: 13 residues. CDR1 is LNHDA, CDR2 SQIVND, per germline (reference sequence). The CDR3 region is CASSADRVGEQYF. CDR3 DNA: TGTGCCAGTAGCGCGGACAGGGTCGGCGAGCAGTACTTC.

V gene TRBV7-9 combines with J gene TRBJ1-4; no firm D call. This CDR3 contains 15 residues. V lost 0 bases, J lost 3 bases, and 8 bases lay in between. The germline V gene encodes CDR1 SEHNR and CDR2 FQNEAQ (reference sequence). The CDR3, as DNA: TGTGCCAGCAGCTTAGCGGCGGAGGCTAATGAAAAACTGTTTTTT. This gives the protein CASSLAAEANEKLFF.